This TCR beta chain was retrieved from a study of beta chain features in type 1 diabetes. Isolated RNA was reverse transcribed in full, so expressed TCRB transcripts were sequenced. Generated by immunoSEQ multiplex PCR, the TCRdb table keeps only in-frame clones and is missing some. The sample comprises 350,000 to 450,000 clones, roughly 16% of which are singletons, and roughly 0.019% rests with the top ten. This CDR3 has 13 residues. Germline CDR1 reads MDHEN; CDR2 reads SYDVKM. V shed 8 bases and J shed 1 base, with 12 bases lying between them. The clonotype was recovered from a woman younger than 35 in good health. The chain recombines TRBV28 with TRBJ2-7; D remains unclear. Sequencing was done on a sample of naive CD4+ T cells from blood. The CDR3 DNA reads TGTGCCAGCGGGCTCAGGCAGTCCTACGAGCAGTACTTC. Protein: CASGLRQSYEQYF.